Here is one T cell receptor (beta chain) with its context. These data are taken from a study of T cells in localized non-small cell lung cancer. This CDR3 contains 16 residues. The germline CDR1 and CDR2 sequences are LNHDA and SQIVND (reference sequence). V was shortened by 5 bases and J by 1 base, with 17 bases between the two germline ends. TCRdb keeps only in-frame clones here, not all; method: immunoSEQ multiplex PCR. Of tens of thousands of clones listed, about 88% were seen once; the top ten hold roughly 2.5%. This TCR was recovered from a man aged 35 to 69 with stage II lung adenocarcinoma. Sample: PBMCs, taken before any cancer treatment. This chain connects TRBV19 to TRBJ2-5; D perhaps matches TRBD1 (5 bases). The CDR3 region is CASSQIGVGLQETQYF. The CDR3, as DNA: TGTGCCAGTAGTCAGATAGGGGTCGGGCTCCAAGAGACCCAGTACTTC.